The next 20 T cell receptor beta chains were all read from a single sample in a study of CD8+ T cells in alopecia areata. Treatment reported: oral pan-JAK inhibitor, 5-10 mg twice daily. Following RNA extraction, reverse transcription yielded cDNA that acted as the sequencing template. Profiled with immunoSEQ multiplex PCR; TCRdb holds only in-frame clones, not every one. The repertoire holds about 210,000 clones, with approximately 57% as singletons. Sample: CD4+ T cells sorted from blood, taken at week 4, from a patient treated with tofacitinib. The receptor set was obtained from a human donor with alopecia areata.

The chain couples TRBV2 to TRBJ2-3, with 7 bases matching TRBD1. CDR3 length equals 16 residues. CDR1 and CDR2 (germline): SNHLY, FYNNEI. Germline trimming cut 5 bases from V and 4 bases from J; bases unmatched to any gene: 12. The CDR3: CASSRQGFQRPDTQYF. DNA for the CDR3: TGTGCCAGCAGTAGACAGGGCTTCCAACGACCAGATACGCAGTATTTT.

CDR3 protein: CAWEQSETQYF. Written as DNA, the CDR3 is TGTGCCTGGGAGCAGTCGGAGACCCAGTACTTC. The chain uses TRBV30 and TRBJ2-5; D is undetermined. The germline V gene encodes CDR1 GTSNPN and CDR2 SVGIG (reference sequence). The length of the CDR3 is 11 residues. V gave up 5 bases and J gave up 5 bases, with 9 bases separating them.

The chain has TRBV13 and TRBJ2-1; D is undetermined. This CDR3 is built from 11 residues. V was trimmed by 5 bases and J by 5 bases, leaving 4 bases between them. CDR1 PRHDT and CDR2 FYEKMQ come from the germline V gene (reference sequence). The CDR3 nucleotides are TGTGCCAGCAGCCTGGACAATGAGCAGTTCTTC. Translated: CASSLDNEQFF.

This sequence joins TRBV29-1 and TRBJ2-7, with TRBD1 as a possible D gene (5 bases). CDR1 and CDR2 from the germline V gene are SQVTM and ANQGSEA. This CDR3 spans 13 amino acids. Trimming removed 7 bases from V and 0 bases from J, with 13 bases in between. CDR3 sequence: CSARVLGSYEQYF. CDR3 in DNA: TGCAGCGCCAGGGTATTGGGCTCCTACGAGCAGTACTTC.

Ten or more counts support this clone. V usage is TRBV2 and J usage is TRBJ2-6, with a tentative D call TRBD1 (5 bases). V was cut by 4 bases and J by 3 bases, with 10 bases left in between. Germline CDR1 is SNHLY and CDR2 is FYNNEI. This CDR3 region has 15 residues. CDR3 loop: CASSVGVNGANVLTF. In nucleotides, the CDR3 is TGTGCCAGCAGTGTAGGGGTGAATGGGGCCAACGTCCTGACTTTC.

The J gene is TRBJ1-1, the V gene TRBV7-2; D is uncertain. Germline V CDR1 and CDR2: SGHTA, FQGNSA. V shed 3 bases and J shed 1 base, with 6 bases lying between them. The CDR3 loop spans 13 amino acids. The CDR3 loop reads CASSLTGNTEAFF. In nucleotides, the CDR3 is TGTGCCAGCAGCTTGACTGGGAACACTGAAGCTTTCTTT.

CDR3 DNA sequence: TGTGCCAGCAGTCCCCAAAAGGGCTATGGCTACACCTTC. Its protein product is CASSPQKGYGYTF. V gene TRBV2 combines with J gene TRBJ1-2; D call uncertain. V gave up 5 bases and J gave up 4 bases, with 11 bases separating them. CDR1 SNHLY and CDR2 FYNNEI come from the germline V gene. The CDR3 totals 13 residues.

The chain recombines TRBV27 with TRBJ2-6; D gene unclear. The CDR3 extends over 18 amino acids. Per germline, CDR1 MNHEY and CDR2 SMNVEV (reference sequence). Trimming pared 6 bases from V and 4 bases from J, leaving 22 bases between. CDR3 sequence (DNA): TGTGCCAGCAGCATAATGCCCCCTTCCGGGTCAGGGGCCAACGTCCTGACTTTC. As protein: CASSIMPPSGSGANVLTF.

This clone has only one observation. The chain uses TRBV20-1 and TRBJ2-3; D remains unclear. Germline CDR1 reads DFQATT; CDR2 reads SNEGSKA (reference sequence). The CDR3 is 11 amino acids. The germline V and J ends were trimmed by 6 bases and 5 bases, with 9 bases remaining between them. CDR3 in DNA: TGCAGTGCCCAACTTCTAGATACGCAGTATTTT. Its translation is CSAQLLDTQYF.

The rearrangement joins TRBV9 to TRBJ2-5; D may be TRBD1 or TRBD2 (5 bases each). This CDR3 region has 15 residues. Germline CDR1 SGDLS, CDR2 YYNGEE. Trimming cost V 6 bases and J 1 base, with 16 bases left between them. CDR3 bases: TGTGCCAGCACCCGGGGCGCGGTCCTCCAAGAGACCCAGTACTTC. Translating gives CASTRGAVLQETQYF.

The CDR3, as DNA: TGTGCCAGCAGCCTAAGTCGATGGGACCGAGGGGGAGAGACCCAGTACTTC. Translation gives CASSLSRWDRGGETQYF. The chain joins TRBV14 to TRBJ2-5, with a tentative D call TRBD1 (6 bases). V dropped 4 bases and J dropped 4 bases, with 22 bases sitting between them. CDR1 and CDR2 from the germline V gene are SGHDN and FVKESK. The CDR3 is made up of 17 amino acids.

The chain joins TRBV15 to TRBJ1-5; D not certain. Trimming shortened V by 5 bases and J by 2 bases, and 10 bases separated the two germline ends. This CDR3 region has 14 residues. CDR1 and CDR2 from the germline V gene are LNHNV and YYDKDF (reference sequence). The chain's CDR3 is CATSDIRGNQPQHF. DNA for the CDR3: TGTGCCACCAGCGATATACGGGGCAATCAGCCCCAGCATTTT.

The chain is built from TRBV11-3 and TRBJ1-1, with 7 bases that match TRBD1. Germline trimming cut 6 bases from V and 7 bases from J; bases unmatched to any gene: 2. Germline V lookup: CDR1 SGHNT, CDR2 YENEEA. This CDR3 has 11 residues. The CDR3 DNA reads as TGTGCCAGCAGGGGGACAGTTGAAGCTTTCTTT. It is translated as CASRGTVEAFF.

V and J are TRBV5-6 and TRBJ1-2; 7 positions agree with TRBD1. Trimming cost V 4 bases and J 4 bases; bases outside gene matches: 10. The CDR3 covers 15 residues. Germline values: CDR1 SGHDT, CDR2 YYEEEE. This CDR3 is CASSPRDRASYGYTF. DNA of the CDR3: TGTGCCAGCAGCCCTCGTGACAGGGCCAGCTATGGCTACACCTTC. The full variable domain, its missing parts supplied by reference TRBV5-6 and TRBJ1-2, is DAGVTQSPTHLIKTRGQQVTLRCSPKSGHDTVSWYQQALGQGPQFIFQYYEEEERQRGNFPDRFSGHQFPNYSSELNVNALLLGDSALYLCASSPRDRASYGYTFGSGTRLTVV.

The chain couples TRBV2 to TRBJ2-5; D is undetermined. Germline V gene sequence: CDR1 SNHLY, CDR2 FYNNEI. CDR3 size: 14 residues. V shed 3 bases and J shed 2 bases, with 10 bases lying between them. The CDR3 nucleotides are TGTGCCAGCAGTGATATGGAACCTCAAGAGACCCAGTACTTC. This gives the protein CASSDMEPQETQYF.

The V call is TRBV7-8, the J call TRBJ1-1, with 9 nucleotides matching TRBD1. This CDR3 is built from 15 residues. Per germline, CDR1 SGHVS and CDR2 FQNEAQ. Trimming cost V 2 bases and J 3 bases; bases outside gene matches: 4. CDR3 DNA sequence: TGTGCCAGCAGCTTACCCACAGGGGGCTACACTGAAGCTTTCTTT. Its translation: CASSLPTGGYTEAFF.

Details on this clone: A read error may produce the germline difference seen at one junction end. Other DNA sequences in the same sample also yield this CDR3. The chain's CDR3 is CAWSPGYGYTF. CDR3 sequence (DNA): TGTGCCTGGAGTCCAGGGTATGGCTATACCTTC. The gene calls are TRBV30 and TRBJ1-2; maybe TRBD1 (5 bases). The CDR3 is made up of 11 amino acids. Germline V gene data show CDR1 as GTSNPN and CDR2 as SVGIG (reference sequence).

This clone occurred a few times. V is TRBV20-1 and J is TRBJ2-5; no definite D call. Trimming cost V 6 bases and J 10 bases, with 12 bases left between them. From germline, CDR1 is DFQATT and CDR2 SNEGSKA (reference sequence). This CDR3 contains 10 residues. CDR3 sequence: CSASSDNQYF. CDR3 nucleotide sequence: TGCAGTGCGTCGTCAGATAACCAGTACTTC.

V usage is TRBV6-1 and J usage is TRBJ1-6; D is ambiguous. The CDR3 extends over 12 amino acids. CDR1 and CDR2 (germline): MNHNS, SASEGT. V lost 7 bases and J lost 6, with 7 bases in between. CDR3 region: CASKLGNSPLHF. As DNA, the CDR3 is TGTGCCAGCAAACTCGGTAATTCACCCCTCCACTTT.

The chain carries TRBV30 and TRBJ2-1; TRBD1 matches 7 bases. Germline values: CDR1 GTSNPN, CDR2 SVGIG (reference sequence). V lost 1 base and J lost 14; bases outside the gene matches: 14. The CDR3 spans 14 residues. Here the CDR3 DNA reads TGTGCCTGGAGTGCGGTGACCCGACAGGGTCGGGAGTTCTTC. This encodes CAWSAVTRQGREFF.